These 25 T cell receptor beta chains share one sample of origin, sequenced in a study of blood T cell repertoires in COVID-19. The repertoire was sequenced with immunoSEQ multiplex PCR; TCRdb's copy has only in-frame clones and lacks some. The table shows under 150,000 clones, with around four fifths occurring only once. Sequences were obtained from peripheral blood. Receptors were obtained from a woman in her thirties or forties with active or convalescent COVID-19.

The CDR3 bases are TGTGCCAGCAGCCGAACTAGCGGGGGATTCTACGAGCAGTACTTC. This encodes CASSRTSGGFYEQYF. The J gene is TRBJ2-7, the V gene TRBV6-6; TRBD2 agrees at 11 bases. The CDR3 has 15 amino acids. Trimming removed 6 bases from V and 3 bases from J; junction bases left unmatched: 7. CDR1 is MNHNY, CDR2 SVGAGI, per germline (reference sequence).

This clone was observed once. Other DNA variants within this sample encode the same CDR3. This chain uses TRBV7-9 with TRBJ1-2, with 12 bases aligning to TRBD1. The CDR3 loop spans 14 amino acids. V was clipped by 1 base and J by 8 bases; unmatched bases: 2. Germline V gene data show CDR1 as SEHNR and CDR2 as FQNEAQ (reference sequence). The CDR3 DNA sequence: TGTGCCAGCAGCTTAGGGGACAGGGGGCGAGGCTACACCTTC. It encodes CASSLGDRGRGYTF.

V usage is TRBV12-2 and J usage is TRBJ2-7; the table's D call TRBD1 went unverified against the DNA. TRBV12-2 is a pseudogene. CDR3 length: 18 residues. The CDR3 here is CASRLGPRRPSTGNEQYF. DNA for the CDR3: TGTGCAAGTCGCTTAGGGCCCCGCAGGCCGTCGACAGGGAACGAGCAGTACTTC.

The chain combines TRBV5-1 with TRBJ2-1, with 10 bases lining up with TRBD2. The germline CDR1 and CDR2 sequences are SGHRS and YFSETQ. The CDR3 covers 16 residues. The J segment lost 5 bases and the V segment lost 4 bases, leaving 9 bases of the junction unmatched. CDR3 nucleotides: TGCGCCAGCAGCCCATCCGGGACTAGCGACGACAATGAGCAGTTCTTC. Residues: CASSPSGTSDDNEQFF.

V gene TRBV27 combines with J gene TRBJ2-5; 7 bases are shared with TRBD2. Germline lookup yields CDR1 MNHEY and CDR2 SMNVEV (reference sequence). The junction had 10 bases not matched to a gene; V was cut back by 5 bases and J by 4 bases. This CDR3 has 15 amino acids. In DNA form, the CDR3 reads TGTGCCAGCAGTCCTGGGGCGGGAGCTCTAGAGACCCAGTACTTC. Translating gives CASSPGAGALETQYF.

This chain joins TRBV6-5 and TRBJ2-2; TRBD1 matches at 7 bases. CDR1 MNHEY and CDR2 SVGAGI come from the germline V gene. The junction had 6 bases not matched to a gene; V was cut back by 6 bases and J by 5 bases. The CDR3 contains 14 residues. The CDR3 sequence is CASRTGPRTGELFF. The CDR3, as DNA: TGTGCCAGCAGGACAGGGCCGAGGACCGGGGAGCTGTTTTTT.

V is TRBV4-1 and J is TRBJ2-7; tentatively, D is TRBD2 (6 bases). CDR1 is MGHRA and CDR2 is YSYEKL in the germline V gene. The CDR3 consists of 15 residues. Trimming shortened V by 1 base and J by 1 base, and 11 bases separated the two germline ends. Here the CDR3 reads CASSQGEADSYEQYF. The DNA for the CDR3 is TGCGCCAGCAGCCAAGGGGAGGCCGATTCCTACGAGCAGTACTTC.

This chain uses TRBV7-8 with TRBJ1-2; D is ambiguous. Germline V CDR1 and CDR2: SGHVS, FQNEAQ. The CDR3 sequence is 12 residues long. Trimming took off 3 bases at V and 1 base at J, with 3 bases between the two ends. CDR3: CASSFYNYGYTF. The CDR3 region has the DNA TGTGCCAGCAGCTTCTATAACTATGGCTACACCTTC.

This clone was seen just once. V usage is TRBV6-6 and J usage is TRBJ2-1; possible D gene TRBD1, 8 bases. V dropped 9 bases and J dropped 14 bases, with 17 bases sitting between them. The V gene's germline CDR1 is MNHNY and CDR2 SVGAGI (reference sequence). There are 11 residues in the CDR3. CDR3 sequence (DNA): TGTGCCAGTGCGGGGGACAGGATTAAGTTCTTC. As protein: CASAGDRIKFF.

The chain recombines TRBV19 with TRBJ2-7; TRBD1 is a possible D gene (5 bases). The V end lost 8 bases, the J end lost 0 bases, and 14 bases lay between the germline ends. This CDR3 region has 14 residues. Germline CDR1 and CDR2: LNHDA and SQIVND (reference sequence). The CDR3 loop reads CASGTGSNSYEQYF. CDR3 in DNA: TGTGCCAGTGGAACAGGATCTAACTCCTACGAGCAGTACTTC.

The chain joins TRBV24-1 to TRBJ1-2; TRBD1 matches 9 bases. The CDR3 sequence is 16 residues long. With V trimmed by 2 bases and J by 7 bases, 10 bases remained unmatched. CDR1 and CDR2 (germline): KGHDR, SFDVKD. The CDR3 loop is CATSDWTGALSGGYTF. The DNA for the CDR3 is TGTGCCACCAGTGATTGGACAGGGGCCCTTTCTGGTGGCTACACCTTC.

The table lists this clone with a few counts. V and J are TRBV7-2 and TRBJ2-7; D ambiguous. Germline V gives CDR1 SGHTA, CDR2 FQGNSA. The CDR3 has 16 residues. Trimming left V 0 bases short and J 0 bases short, with 12 bases between. The CDR3 region is CASSLAATFSSYEQYF. The DNA for the CDR3 is TGTGCCAGCAGCTTAGCGGCGACTTTTAGCTCCTACGAGCAGTACTTC.

The chain combines TRBV5-6 with TRBJ1-6; D is perhaps TRBD1 (6 bases). Trimming took off 1 base at V and 15 bases at J, with 17 bases between the two ends. This CDR3 has 14 amino acids. Germline V gives CDR1 SGHDT, CDR2 YYEEEE. In DNA, the CDR3 is TGTGCCAGCAGCTTGAATGACAGGACGACAAGCCTCCACTTT. Residues: CASSLNDRTTSLHF.

This chain uses TRBV7-2 with TRBJ1-4; a possible D gene is TRBD1 (5 bases). Trimming stripped 6 bases from V and 3 bases from J, with 11 bases between. CDR1 is SGHTA and CDR2 is FQGNSA in the germline V gene. CDR3 size: 14 residues. The chain's CDR3 is CASRISGANEKLFF. CDR3 nucleotide sequence: TGTGCCAGCAGAATCTCGGGGGCTAATGAAAAACTGTTTTTT.

V usage is TRBV9 and J usage is TRBJ1-1; 9 bases are a match to TRBD1. The trim removed 5 bases at V and 2 bases at J, leaving 10 bases unmatched. The CDR3 spans 16 residues. Germline loops: CDR1 SGDLS, CDR2 YYNGEE. The DNA of the CDR3 is TGTGCCAGCAGTAAAAGGTCGGGACAGGGTAACACTGAAGCTTTCTTT. Encoded protein: CASSKRSGQGNTEAFF.

This chain joins TRBV21-1 and TRBJ2-7; the DNA was not used to check the table's D call, TRBD1. TRBV21-1 is a recognized pseudogene. This CDR3 has 15 amino acids. In nucleotides, the CDR3 is TGTGCCAGCAGCACTCTACAGGGGGATCGCTACGAGCAGTACTTC. This sequence encodes CASSTLQGDRYEQYF.

This rearrangement joins TRBV28 to TRBJ2-4; TRBD2 matches at 10 bases. The CDR3 is 16 amino acids. Germline V gives CDR1 MDHEN, CDR2 SYDVKM. Germline trimming cut 6 bases from V and 3 bases from J; bases unmatched to any gene: 8. The CDR3 DNA reads TGTGCCAGCAGAGGGCCTAGCGGGAGAGGCAAAAACATTCAGTACTTC. Its protein is CASRGPSGRGKNIQYF.

The chain couples TRBV5-4 to TRBJ1-2, with 12 bases identical to TRBD1. The CDR3 covers 16 residues. Germline CDR1 is SGHNT and CDR2 is YYREEE (reference sequence). Trimming took 0 bases from V and 4 from J; bases not matched to a gene: 4. This CDR3 reads CASSLAGTGGAYGYTF. The CDR3 DNA follows: TGTGCCAGCAGCTTGGCCGGGACAGGGGGCGCCTATGGCTACACCTTC.

This clone was recorded once. Other DNA variants within this sample encode the same CDR3. The chain uses TRBV5-1 and TRBJ2-3; TRBD2 matches 13 bases. CDR1 and CDR2 (germline): SGHRS, YFSETQ. Trimming at V came to 4 bases and at J to 3 bases, leaving 2 bases not matched to a gene. This CDR3 is built from 15 residues. The CDR3: CASSAGLAGTDTQYF. For the CDR3, the DNA is TGCGCCAGCAGCGCGGGACTAGCGGGGACAGATACGCAGTATTTT.

This rearrangement joins TRBV7-2 to TRBJ1-6; D not resolved. V lost 2 bases and J 9 bases, leaving 8 bases between the germline ends. The CDR3 runs to 13 residues. Germline assignment: CDR1 SGHTA and CDR2 FQGNSA. This CDR3 reads CASSLHTSSPLHF. CDR3 DNA: TGTGCCAGCAGCTTACACACCTCTTCACCCCTCCACTTT.

The genes are TRBV11-2 and TRBJ1-3; D uncertain. Germline V gene data show CDR1 as SGHAT and CDR2 as FQNNGV. The V end was cut by 3 bases, the J end by 9 bases, with 12 bases between. The CDR3 totals 13 residues. The CDR3 region is CASSFGAGGTIYF. CDR3 nucleotide sequence: TGTGCCAGCAGCTTTGGCGCGGGCGGCACCATATATTTT.

Only a few counts were recorded for this clone. This rearrangement joins TRBV7-2 to TRBJ1-2; D perhaps matches TRBD1 (5 bases). CDR3 length: 14 residues. CDR1 is SGHTA and CDR2 is FQGNSA in the germline V gene. The V and J ends lost 1 base and 5 bases respectively, with 11 bases between them. CDR3 nucleotides: TGTGCCAGCAGCTTAGTAGGCCAGGGTTATGGCTACACCTTC. It specifies CASSLVGQGYGYTF. Filled out from reference TRBV7-2 and TRBJ1-2, the complete variable domain reads GAGVSQSPSNKVTEKGKDVELRCDPISGHTALYWYRQSLGQGLEFLIYFQGNSAPDKSGLPSDRFSAERTGGSVSTLTIQRTQQEDSAVYLCASSLVGQGYGYTFGSGTRLTVV.

The V gene is TRBV14, the J gene TRBJ2-7; 8 nucleotides align to TRBD1. Germline assignment: CDR1 SGHDN and CDR2 FVKESK. The CDR3 runs to 16 residues. J was trimmed by 6 bases and V by 2 bases; bases with no gene match: 12. CDR3 sequence: CASSQLSGQGGREQYF. The CDR3 DNA reads TGTGCCAGCAGCCAACTATCCGGACAGGGCGGGCGCGAGCAGTACTTC.

The chain is built from TRBV2 and TRBJ2-5, with 9 positions matching TRBD1. CDR1 and CDR2 from the germline V gene are SNHLY and FYNNEI. The length of the CDR3 is 13 residues. The ends lost 3 bases at V and 7 bases at J; junction bases unmatched: 3. In DNA form, the CDR3 reads TGTGCCAGCAGTGAGGGACAGGGAAGGACCCAGTACTTC. It specifies CASSEGQGRTQYF.

V gene TRBV10-3 combines with J gene TRBJ1-1; 9 bases match TRBD1. The CDR3 runs 15 residues. The junction had 5 bases not matched to a gene; V was cut back by 2 bases and J by 4 bases. Germline-derived CDR1 and CDR2 are ENHRY and SYGVKD. The CDR3 nucleotides are TGTGCCATCAGTGAGGGGGACAGGGTAAGCACTGAAGCTTTCTTT. Protein product: CAISEGDRVSTEAFF.